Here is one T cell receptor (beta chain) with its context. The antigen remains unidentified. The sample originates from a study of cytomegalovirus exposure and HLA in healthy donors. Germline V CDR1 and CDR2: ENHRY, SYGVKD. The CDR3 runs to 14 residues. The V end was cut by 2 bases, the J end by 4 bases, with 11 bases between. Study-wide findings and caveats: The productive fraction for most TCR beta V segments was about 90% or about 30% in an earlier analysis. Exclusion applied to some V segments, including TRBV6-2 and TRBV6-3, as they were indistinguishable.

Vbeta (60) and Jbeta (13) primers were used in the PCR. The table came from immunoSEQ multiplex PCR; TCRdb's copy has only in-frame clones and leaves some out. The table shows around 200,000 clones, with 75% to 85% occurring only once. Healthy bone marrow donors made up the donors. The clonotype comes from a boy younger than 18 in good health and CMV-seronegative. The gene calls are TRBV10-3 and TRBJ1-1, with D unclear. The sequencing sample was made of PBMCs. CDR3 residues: CAISESGRGTEAFF. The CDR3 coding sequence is TGTGCCATCAGTGAGAGTGGGCGGGGCACTGAAGCTTTCTTT.